A selection of T cell receptor beta chains follows, all from one sample in a study of response to subunit inactivated influenza vaccine. TCRdb processed the RT-PCR reads anew with MiXCR; each CDR3 protein has one entry. There are 250,000 to 350,000 distinct CDR3 sequences in the sample; 20% to 25% occur only once, and about a tenth lies in the top ten. Sequencing used PBMCs from blood, obtained about 20 months after vaccination. These TCRs come from a man between 50 and 70 years old who received an inactivated influenza vaccine. Both conserved end residues are part of each CDR3. D genes are given only for firm matches. Clone size is shown for a subset of rows, as once, few, many or a class of expanded clone.

j_call clone_size v_call d_call cdr3_aa cdr3_nt
TRBJ1-2 NA TRBV12-3/TRBV12-4 NA CASTQTAYGYTF TGTGCCAGCACCCAGACGGCCTATGGCTACACCTTC
TRBJ2-5 few TRBV7-9 NA CASRNQETQYF TGTGCCAGCAGAAATCAAGAGACCCAGTACTTC
TRBJ2-4 NA TRBV6-5 TRBD2 CASSYPGLAGREAKNIQYF TGTGCCAGCAGTTATCCGGGACTAGCGGGTAGGGAGGCCAAAAACATTCAGTACTTC
TRBJ2-7 few TRBV4-2 NA CASSQIRRADDYEQYF TGTGCCAGCAGCCAAATCCGGAGGGCCGACGACTACGAGCAGTACTTC
TRBJ2-3 NA TRBV20-1 NA CSARFPGGTDTQYF TGCAGTGCTAGGTTCCCGGGAGGCACAGATACGCAGTATTTT
TRBJ1-1 NA TRBV4-1 NA CASSQPGRSSPEAFF TGCGCCAGCAGCCAACCGGGACGGAGTTCTCCTGAAGCTTTCTTT
TRBJ1-4 NA TRBV28 TRBD1 CASSYPRDSGVKLFF TGTGCCAGCAGTTACCCCCGGGACAGCGGTGTAAAACTGTTTTTT
TRBJ1-5 few TRBV6-2/TRBV6-3 NA CASSPSPGNYREGGNQPQHF TGTGCCAGCAGCCCCAGTCCGGGGAACTACAGGGAAGGGGGCAATCAGCCCCAGCATTTT
TRBJ2-4 few TRBV5-5 NA CASSLSPGKNIQYF TGTGCCAGCAGCTTGTCTCCAGGAAAGAACATTCAGTACTTC
TRBJ1-2 many TRBV12-3/TRBV12-4 NA CASSFWQGSGYTF TGTGCCAGCAGTTTTTGGCAGGGGAGCGGCTACACCTTC
TRBJ2-1 NA TRBV7-9 TRBD1 CASNFPDRGLENEQFF TGTGCCAGCAACTTCCCCGACAGGGGGCTGGAGAATGAGCAGTTCTTC
TRBJ1-3 NA TRBV9 TRBD1 CASSSRLDRGNTIYF TGTGCCAGCAGCTCTAGGCTGGACAGGGGAAACACCATATATTTT
TRBJ1-1 NA TRBV29-1 TRBD1 CSGTGNTEAFF TGCAGCGGGACAGGGAATACTGAAGCTTTCTTT
TRBJ2-1 NA TRBV28 NA CASSLGKDNEQFF TGTGCCAGCAGTTTAGGCAAAGACAATGAGCAGTTCTTC
TRBJ1-2 NA TRBV19 TRBD1 CASSMNRGMGYGYTF TGTGCCAGTAGTATGAACAGGGGGATGGGGTATGGCTACACCTTC
TRBJ2-1 many TRBV12-3/TRBV12-4 TRBD1 CASSPTGGSYNEQFF TGTGCCAGCAGTCCAACAGGGGGGTCCTACAATGAGCAGTTCTTC
TRBJ1-2 few TRBV6-6 NA CASSPGVWGYTF TGTGCCAGCAGCCCGGGAGTTTGGGGCTACACCTTC
TRBJ2-1 NA TRBV10-3 NA CAISESVRSRANEQFF TGTGCCATCAGTGAGTCTGTGCGGAGTAGGGCGAATGAGCAGTTCTTC
TRBJ1-6 few TRBV6-2/TRBV6-3 TRBD1 CASSPKGDRQSSHYNSPLHF TGTGCCAGCAGCCCCAAGGGGGACAGACAATCAAGCCATTATAATTCACCCCTCCACTTT
TRBJ2-4 few TRBV13 NA CASSPVSGDPKNIQYF TGTGCCAGCAGCCCAGTCTCAGGGGATCCCAAAAACATTCAGTACTTC
TRBJ1-5 NA TRBV6-5 TRBD1 CASSWKAPGTGGFNQPQHF TGTGCCAGCAGTTGGAAGGCTCCCGGGACAGGGGGCTTCAATCAGCCCCAGCATTTT
TRBJ1-1 few TRBV5-1 TRBD1 CASSLGTELMNTEAFF TGCGCCAGCAGCCTCGGGACAGAGCTCATGAACACTGAAGCTTTCTTT
TRBJ1-2 NA TRBV15 TRBD1 CATSRTLGQGNGYTF TGTGCCACCAGCAGGACCCTGGGACAGGGAAATGGCTACACCTTC
TRBJ1-2 NA TRBV7-9 TRBD1 CASTPAGAGGLGYTF TGTGCCAGCACCCCGGCTGGTGCAGGGGGCCTTGGCTACACCTTC
TRBJ1-1 NA TRBV7-2 NA CASSFFRVGTEAFF TGTGCCAGCAGCTTTTTTCGGGTAGGCACTGAAGCTTTCTTT
TRBJ1-1 few TRBV15 NA CATSRDRGRRNTEAFF TGTGCCACCAGCAGAGATCGGGGAAGGCGAAACACTGAAGCTTTCTTT
TRBJ1-6 many TRBV12-3/TRBV12-4 TRBD1 CASSSGQGANSPLHF TGTGCCAGCAGTTCGGGACAGGGGGCTAATTCACCCCTCCACTTT
TRBJ2-2 NA TRBV2 NA CASTWDIHTGELFF TGTGCCAGCACCTGGGACATTCACACCGGGGAGCTGTTTTTT
TRBJ2-3 many TRBV12-3/TRBV12-4 NA CASTFGQLSTDTQYF TGTGCCAGCACCTTCGGACAGCTAAGCACAGATACGCAGTATTTT
TRBJ2-7 NA TRBV6-5 TRBD2 CASSYSGTSGIQYF TGTGCCAGCAGTTACTCCGGGACTAGCGGGATTCAGTACTTC
TRBJ2-1 NA TRBV15 TRBD2 CATSRGLAGYNEQFF TGTGCCACCAGCAGAGGACTAGCGGGATATAATGAGCAGTTCTTC
TRBJ1-1 NA TRBV4-3 NA CASSQNGQNTESFF TGCGCCAGCAGCCAGAATGGGCAGAACACTGAATCTTTCTTT
TRBJ1-1 NA TRBV5-5 TRBD1 CASSWGTVAEAFF TGTGCCAGCAGCTGGGGGACAGTGGCTGAAGCTTTCTTT
TRBJ2-7 NA TRBV12-3/TRBV12-4 TRBD1 CASNTGQGAYEQYF TGTGCCAGCAATACGGGACAGGGAGCCTACGAGCAGTACTTC
TRBJ2-2 NA TRBV5-1 NA CASSPVGVVGELFF TGCGCCAGCAGCCCGGTTGGGGTTGTCGGGGAGCTGTTTTTT
TRBJ2-6 NA TRBV11-2 NA CASSYGQNTLSGANVLTF TGTGCCAGCAGCTACGGACAGAACACTCTCTCTGGGGCCAACGTCCTGACTTTC
TRBJ2-1 few TRBV6-2/TRBV6-3 TRBD2 CASSYGLAGGWLTVGNEQFF TGTGCCAGCAGTTACGGACTAGCGGGAGGGTGGTTGACCGTAGGCAATGAGCAGTTCTTC
TRBJ2-1 NA TRBV2 TRBD2 CASSPTSGRVGEQFF TGTGCCAGCAGTCCGACTAGCGGGAGGGTAGGTGAGCAGTTCTTC
TRBJ2-3 once TRBV4-3 NA CASSQVVGPSSTDTQYF TGCGCCAGCAGCCAAGTGGTGGGACCCTCTAGCACAGATACGCAGTATTTT
TRBJ2-5 NA TRBV20-1 TRBD2 CSASKAASGAQETQYF TGCAGTGCTAGTAAAGCGGCTAGCGGGGCCCAAGAGACCCAGTACTTC
TRBJ2-7 NA TRBV20-1 NA CSARDPLVSMAYEQYF TGCAGTGCTAGAGATCCCCTAGTGTCAATGGCCTACGAGCAGTACTTC
TRBJ2-5 NA TRBV2 NA CASSELQTQYF TGTGCCAGCAGTGAACTCCAGACCCAGTACTTC
TRBJ1-5 few TRBV9 NA CASSVEGGNQPQHF TGTGCCAGCAGCGTAGAGGGAGGGAATCAGCCCCAGCATTTT
TRBJ1-1 NA TRBV6-1 TRBD1 CASSEGQGSGAFF TGTGCCAGCAGTGAAGGACAGGGAAGTGGGGCTTTCTTT
TRBJ2-7 NA TRBV4-2 NA CASSQVTDTYEQYF TGTGCCAGCAGCCAAGTAACGGATACCTACGAGCAGTACTTC
TRBJ2-7 NA TRBV20-1 NA CSAGTGTPFSLFSYEQYF TGCAGTGCTGGTACCGGGACACCTTTTAGTTTGTTCTCCTACGAGCAGTACTTC
TRBJ2-7 NA TRBV19 TRBD1 CASSNSGQGEYYEQYF TGTGCCAGTAGTAACTCAGGACAGGGAGAGTACTACGAGCAGTACTTC
TRBJ1-6 few TRBV12-3/TRBV12-4 NA CASSPRGTLHF TGTGCCAGCAGCCCCAGGGGTACCCTCCACTTT
TRBJ1-5 NA TRBV5-3 NA CARSLVRGDQPQHF TGTGCCAGAAGCTTGGTCCGGGGGGATCAGCCCCAGCATTTT
TRBJ1-1 many TRBV20-1 TRBD1 CSARLPGQGKWAEAFF TGCAGTGCTAGGCTCCCGGGACAGGGGAAATGGGCTGAAGCTTTCTTT
TRBJ1-1 many TRBV27 TRBD1 CASNVNRGTEAFF TGTGCCAGCAATGTTAACAGGGGCACTGAAGCTTTCTTT
TRBJ1-5 many TRBV18 NA CASSSSAGAGVKPQHF TGTGCCAGCTCATCATCCGCAGGGGCCGGGGTCAAGCCCCAGCATTTT
TRBJ1-1 many TRBV5-1 NA CASSLSTNTEAFF TGCGCCAGCAGCTTGAGCACGAACACTGAAGCTTTCTTT
TRBJ2-3 NA TRBV3-1 TRBD2 CASSQDTRLAGGTDTQYF TGTGCCAGCAGCCAAGATACTAGGCTAGCGGGGGGAACAGATACGCAGTATTTT